This T cell receptor (beta chain) was recorded in a study of blood T cell repertoires in COVID-19. Overall study context: Sites in the United States, Italy and Spain provided acute and convalescent COVID-19 samples.

Assignment of participants to cohorts was predicated upon participant-reported clinical history. V lost 9 bases to trimming and J lost 2 bases; unmatched junction nucleotides: 10. Germline CDR1 is SGHRS and CDR2 is YFSETQ. The CDR3 covers 15 residues. Some clones are missing from TCRdb's copy, which holds only in-frame ones; the method was immunoSEQ multiplex PCR. The table includes about 370,000 clones, approximately 90% detected once. This receptor was obtained from a man aged 18 to 30 who had recovered from COVID-19. Sequenced material: PBMCs or T cells enriched from blood (not recorded which). The chain carries TRBV5-1 and TRBJ2-3, with 9 positions matching TRBD1. The CDR3 is CATSAGTGPTDTQYF. The CDR3 region has the DNA TGCGCCACCAGTGCCGGGACAGGGCCCACAGATACGCAGTATTTT.